Sequencing of this TCR beta chain was carried out in a study of T cell responses to AZD1222 COVID-19 vaccine. Trimming removed 6 bases from V and 0 bases from J; junction bases left unmatched: 6. CDR1 is MNHNY and CDR2 is SVGAGI in the germline V gene (reference sequence). The CDR3 consists of 16 residues. The assay was immunoSEQ multiplex PCR, and TCRdb's table has in-frame clones only and misses some. Here the sample spans more than 85,000 clones, around nine tenths being singletons. The chain uses TRBV6-6 and TRBJ1-5, with TRBD1 matching over 9 bases. This specimen was peripheral blood, taken on day 0 of AZD1222 vaccination. The TCR originated in an adult in good health. CDR3 coding DNA: TGTGCCAGCAGCCCACCGGGACAGGGTAGCAATCAGCCCCAGCATTTT. Translation: CASSPPGQGSNQPQHF.